This TCR beta chain was sequenced for a study of T cells in Graves' hyperthyroidism and ophthalmopathy. Study summary: Before treatment of any kind, peripheral blood was taken at initial diagnosis. Overall study findings and caveats: Within blood appeared most thyroid clonotypes that had expanded above 0.001.

Amplification yielded TCR beta CDR3 regions, with RNA transcripts as the source. The HTBI primer set was used in a first-round RT-PCR of the TCR CDR3. TCRdb re-derived calls from the multiplex PCR reads in MiXCR, one entry per CDR3 protein. The sample carries 660,000 or so distinct CDR3 sequences, less than 25% recorded once. This clonotype was picked up many times. Antigen specificity is unknown. The specimen was blood. This clonotype was sampled from a young man with Graves' ophthalmopathy.

CDR3 nucleotide sequence: TGTGCCAGCTCACCCAACGCAGCGGGAGTGGGAGAGCAGTACTTC. It yields the protein CASSPNAAGVGEQYF. This sequence joins TRBV18 and TRBJ2-7, with 8 nucleotides matching TRBD2. CDR1 KGHSH and CDR2 LQKENI come from the germline V gene. V lost 3 bases to trimming and J lost 7 bases; unmatched junction nucleotides: 11. The length of the CDR3 is 15 residues.